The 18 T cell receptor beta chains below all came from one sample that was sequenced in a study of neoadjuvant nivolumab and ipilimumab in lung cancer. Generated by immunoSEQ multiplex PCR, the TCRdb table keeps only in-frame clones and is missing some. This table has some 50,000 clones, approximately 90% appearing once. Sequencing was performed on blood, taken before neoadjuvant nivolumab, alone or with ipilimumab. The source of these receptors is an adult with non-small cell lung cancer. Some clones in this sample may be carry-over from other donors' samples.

The CDR3 DNA sequence: TGTGCCAGCAGCTCGTCAGGGGGGGAGACCCAGTACTTC. Protein product: CASSSSGGETQYF. V is TRBV11-3 and J is TRBJ2-5, with a weak D call TRBD1 (7 bases). The CDR3 length is 13 residues. V was cut by 4 bases and J by 5 bases, with 11 bases left in between. Germline V CDR1 and CDR2: SGHNT, YENEEA.

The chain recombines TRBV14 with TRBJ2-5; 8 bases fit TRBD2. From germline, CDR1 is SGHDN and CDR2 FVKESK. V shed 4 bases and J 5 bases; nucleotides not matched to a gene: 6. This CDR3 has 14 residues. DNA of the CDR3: TGTGCCAGCAGCCGTCTAGCGGGCATGGAGACCCAGTACTTC. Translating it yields CASSRLAGMETQYF.

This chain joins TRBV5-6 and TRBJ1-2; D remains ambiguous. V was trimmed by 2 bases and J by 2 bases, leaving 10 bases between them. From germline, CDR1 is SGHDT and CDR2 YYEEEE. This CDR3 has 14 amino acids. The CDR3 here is CASSLYSRNYGYTF. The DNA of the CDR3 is TGTGCCAGCAGCTTATATAGCAGAAACTATGGCTACACCTTC.

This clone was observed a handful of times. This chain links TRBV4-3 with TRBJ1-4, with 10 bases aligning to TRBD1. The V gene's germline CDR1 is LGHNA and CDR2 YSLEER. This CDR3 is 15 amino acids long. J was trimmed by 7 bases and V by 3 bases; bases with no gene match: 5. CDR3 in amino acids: CASSQDRGGSEKLFF. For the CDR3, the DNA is TGCGCCAGCAGCCAGGACAGGGGGGGGAGTGAAAAACTGTTTTTT.

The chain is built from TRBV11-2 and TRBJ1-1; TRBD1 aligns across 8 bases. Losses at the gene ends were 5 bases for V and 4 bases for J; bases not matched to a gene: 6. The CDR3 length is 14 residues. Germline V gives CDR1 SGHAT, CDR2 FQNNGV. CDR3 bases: TGTGCCAGCAGCGGCCAGGGGGCAGGCACTGAAGCTTTCTTT. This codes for CASSGQGAGTEAFF.

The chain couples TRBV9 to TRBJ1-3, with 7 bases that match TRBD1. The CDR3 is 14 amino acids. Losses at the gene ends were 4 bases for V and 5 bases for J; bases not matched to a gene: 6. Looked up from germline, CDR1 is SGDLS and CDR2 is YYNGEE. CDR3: CASSRGTARNTIYF. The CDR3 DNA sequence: TGTGCCAGCAGCAGGGGGACAGCTAGAAACACCATATATTTT.

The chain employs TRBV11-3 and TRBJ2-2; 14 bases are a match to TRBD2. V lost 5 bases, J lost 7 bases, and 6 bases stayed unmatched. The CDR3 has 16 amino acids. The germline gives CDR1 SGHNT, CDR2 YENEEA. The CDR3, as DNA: TGTGCCAGCAGCCTTGGACTAGCGGGAGGTGGCGGGGAGCTGTTTTTT. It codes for CASSLGLAGGGGELFF.

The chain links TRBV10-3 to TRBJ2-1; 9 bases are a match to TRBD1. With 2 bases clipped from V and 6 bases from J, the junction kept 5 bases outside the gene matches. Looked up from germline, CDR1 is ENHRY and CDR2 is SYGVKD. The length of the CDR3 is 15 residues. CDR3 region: CAISEEGQGGNEQFF. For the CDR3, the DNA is TGTGCCATCAGTGAGGAGGGACAGGGCGGCAATGAGCAGTTCTTC.

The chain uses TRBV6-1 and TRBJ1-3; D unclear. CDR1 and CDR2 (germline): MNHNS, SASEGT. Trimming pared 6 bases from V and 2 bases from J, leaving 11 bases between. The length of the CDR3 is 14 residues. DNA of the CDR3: TGTGCCAGCAGACCGGACGGAACTGGAAACACCATATATTTT. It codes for CASRPDGTGNTIYF.

For the CDR3, the DNA is TGTGCCAGCAGCTCGCGACGGAGCACTGAAGCTTTCTTT. Its translation: CASSSRRSTEAFF. V gene TRBV7-2 combines with J gene TRBJ1-1; no reliable D call. This CDR3 contains 13 residues. Germline CDR1 and CDR2: SGHTA and FQGNSA. Trimming pared 4 bases from V and 4 bases from J, leaving 10 bases between.

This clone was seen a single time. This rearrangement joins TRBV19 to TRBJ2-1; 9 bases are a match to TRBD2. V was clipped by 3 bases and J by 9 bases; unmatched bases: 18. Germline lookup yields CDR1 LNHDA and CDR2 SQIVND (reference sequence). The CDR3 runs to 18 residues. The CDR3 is CASSIGLARAALNGEQFF. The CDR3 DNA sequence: TGTGCCAGTAGTATCGGACTAGCGCGAGCCGCTCTCAATGGTGAGCAGTTCTTC.

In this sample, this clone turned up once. The chain's CDR3 is CASSLGAGDYQETQYF. The CDR3 nucleotides are TGTGCCAGCAGCTTAGGGGCAGGGGACTACCAAGAGACCCAGTACTTC. The J gene is TRBJ2-5, the V gene TRBV11-2; D tentatively fits TRBD1 or TRBD2 (6 bases each). The germline gives CDR1 SGHAT, CDR2 FQNNGV. V was shortened by 1 base and J by 0 bases, with 12 bases between the two germline ends. The CDR3 length is 16 residues.

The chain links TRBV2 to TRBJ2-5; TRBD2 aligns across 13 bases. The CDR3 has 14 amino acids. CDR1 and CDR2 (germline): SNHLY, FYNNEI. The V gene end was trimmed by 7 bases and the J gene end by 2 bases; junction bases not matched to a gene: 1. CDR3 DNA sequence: TGTGCCAGCACGGGACTAGCGGGACAAGAGACCCAGTACTTC. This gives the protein CASTGLAGQETQYF.

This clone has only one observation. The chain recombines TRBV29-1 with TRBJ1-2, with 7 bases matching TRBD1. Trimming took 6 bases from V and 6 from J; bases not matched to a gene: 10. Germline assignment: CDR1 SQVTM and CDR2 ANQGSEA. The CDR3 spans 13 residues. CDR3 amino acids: CSVAPRQGHGYTF. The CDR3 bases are TGCAGCGTAGCCCCTAGACAGGGCCATGGCTACACCTTC.

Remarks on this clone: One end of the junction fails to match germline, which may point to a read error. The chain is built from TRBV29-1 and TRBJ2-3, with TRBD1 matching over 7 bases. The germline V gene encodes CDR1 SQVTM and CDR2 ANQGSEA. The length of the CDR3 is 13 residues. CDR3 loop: CSVEGGSTDTQYF. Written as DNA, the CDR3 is TGCAGCGTGGAAGGGGGCAGCACAGATACGCAGTATTTT.

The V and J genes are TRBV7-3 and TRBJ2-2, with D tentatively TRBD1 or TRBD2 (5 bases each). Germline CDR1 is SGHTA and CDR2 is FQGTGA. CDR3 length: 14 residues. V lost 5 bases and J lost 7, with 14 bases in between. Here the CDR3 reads CASSPGTPGGELFF. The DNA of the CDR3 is TGTGCCAGCAGCCCCGGGACCCCAGGCGGGGAGCTGTTTTTT.

The CDR3 region is CASSLMGVSDEQFF. The CDR3, as DNA: TGTGCCAGCAGCTTAATGGGAGTATCGGATGAGCAGTTCTTC. This chain connects TRBV7-2 to TRBJ2-1; the D gene is possibly TRBD2 (5 bases). V gave up 2 bases and J gave up 8 bases, with 13 bases separating them. The CDR3 contains 14 residues. CDR1 is SGHTA and CDR2 is FQGNSA in the germline V gene.

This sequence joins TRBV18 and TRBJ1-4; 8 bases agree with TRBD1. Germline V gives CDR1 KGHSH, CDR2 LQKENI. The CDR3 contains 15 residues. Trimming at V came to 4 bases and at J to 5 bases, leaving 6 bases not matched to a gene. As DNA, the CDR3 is TGTGCCAGCTCACTACGGACAGGGAACAATGAAAAACTGTTTTTT. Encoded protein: CASSLRTGNNEKLFF.